This TCR beta chain was sequenced during a study of blood T cell repertoires in COVID-19. Background on the study: COVID-19 samples from acute and convalescent phases originated in the United States, Italy and Spain.

In the original processing: Amplifying reference gene primers gave estimates of nucleated cell counts. TCRdb keeps only in-frame clones here, not all; method: immunoSEQ multiplex PCR. Clonal size and the V and J genes are those of that table, whereas D and trimming came from the DNA. Of 100,000 to 150,000 clones in the sample, 86% were seen once. Germline assignment: CDR1 KGHSH and CDR2 LQKENI. CDR3 size: 14 residues. V lost 3 bases and J lost 3, with 9 bases in between. Sequencing was performed on peripheral blood. The V and J genes are TRBV18 and TRBJ1-5; the D gene is possibly TRBD1 (5 bases). The source is a human donor in a cohort sampled during active COVID-19. The CDR3 reads CASSPDTHNQPQHF. CDR3 sequence (DNA): TGTGCCAGCTCACCGGACACCCACAATCAGCCCCAGCATTTT.